This TCR beta chain was sequenced during a study of response to subunit inactivated influenza vaccine. Study results and caveats: Authors suggested each seasonal influenza vaccination recruits few new T cells.

MiXCR, run by TCRdb on the RT-PCR reads, gives a single entry per CDR3 protein. The data show approximately 700,000 distinct CDR3 sequences, around a sixth seen once. The CDR3 extends over 14 amino acids. The ends were cut back, 4 bases at V and 10 bases at J, with 14 bases in the middle. The germline CDR1 and CDR2 sequences are LGHDT and YNNKEL (reference sequence). Turning to this clonotype: The target antigen is unknown.

Specimen: PBMCs from blood, collected 12 days after vaccination. The chain couples TRBV3-1 to TRBJ1-6, with D possibly matching TRBD1 (5 bases). The source is a middle-aged man who received an inactivated influenza vaccine. The DNA of the CDR3 is TGTGCCAGCAGCCTTATAGGGGCGCGGTCACCCCTCCACTTT. Translated: CASSLIGARSPLHF.